The entry that follows covers one TCR beta chain sequence. Clinical history reported by participants formed the basis on which cohorts were assigned. Germline V gene data show CDR1 as KGHDR and CDR2 as SFDVKD. V lost 2 bases to trimming and J lost 5 bases, with 2 bases between them. The CDR3 runs 11 residues. The sample comes from a study of blood T cell repertoires in COVID-19. Here immunoSEQ multiplex PCR was the method, and the copy in TCRdb shows in-frame clones only, minus some. The table includes under 250,000 clones, around 90% detected once. J is TRBJ1-1 and V is TRBV24-1; D unclear. The clonotype was recovered from a woman in her thirties or forties who had been exposed to COVID-19. Sample: PBMCs or T cells enriched from blood (not recorded which). CDR3 coding DNA: TGTGCCACCAGTGATTCTACTGAAGCTTTCTTT. Protein sequence: CATSDSTEAFF.